Described below is a single T cell receptor beta chain sequence and its context. Under the authors' procedure: Estimation of nucleated cell counts relied on the amplification of reference gene primers. Using immunoSEQ multiplex PCR, the repertoire was profiled, and TCRdb retains in-frame clones only, with some absent. The V and J calls and clone size come from that table; D and trimming were worked out from the DNA. Of about 34,000 clones listed, around 73% were seen once; the top ten hold approximately 7%. This CDR3 is 14 amino acids long. The V end lost 5 bases, the J end lost 3 bases, and 11 bases lay between the germline ends. Germline V lookup: CDR1 SEHNR, CDR2 FQNEAQ (reference sequence). The sample belongs to a study of blood T cell repertoires in COVID-19. At the level of the study: Samples of COVID-19 (acute and convalescent) were obtained from the United States, Italy and Spain. T cells, B-cell-depleted T cells, or PBMCs supplied cDNA or gDNA.

This chain connects TRBV7-9 to TRBJ1-3; D not resolved. The receptor's source is a woman aged 55-70 years with acute or convalescent COVID-19. Specimen: peripheral blood. The DNA of the CDR3 is TGTGCCAGCAGCCTTTCGGGAGGTGGAAACACCATATATTTT. It yields the protein CASSLSGGGNTIYF.